The 22 T cell receptor beta chains in this list originate from one sample, sequenced in a study of sequential checkpoint blockade in melanoma. Stated treatment: randomized to nivolumab then ipilimumab (arm A) or the reverse (arm B). Assay used: immunoSEQ multiplex PCR; TCRdb lists only in-frame clones, some missing. Of around 19,000 clones listed, roughly two thirds are singletons. Sequencing used tumor tissue (inferred from file names), obtained from a patient given nivolumab and ipilimumab in sequence. The origin of the receptors is a human donor with melanoma.

This chain connects TRBV23-1 to TRBJ2-7, with D unresolved. TRBV23-1 is noted as an ORF with a role that remains uncertain. This CDR3 is 14 amino acids long. Trimming took 0 bases from V and 3 from J, leaving 9 bases between them. CDR3 nucleotide sequence: TGCGCCAGCAGTCAATCAAACCGGTACTACGAGCAGTACTTC. Amino acids: CASSQSNRYYEQYF.

In this sample, this clone turned up a few times. The CDR3 loop reads CASSRDLAGELFF. Written as DNA, the CDR3 is TGTGCCAGCAGTAGGGACTTAGCCGGGGAGCTGTTTTTT. The gene calls are TRBV6-7 and TRBJ2-2; TRBD2 might be the D (6 bases). TRBV6-7 is placed among ORFs of uncertain function. V was clipped by 5 bases and J by 6 bases, with 10 bases between them. The CDR3 totals 13 residues.

DNA for the CDR3: TGTGCCTGGGCCCCGGTGGGCGAAAAACTGTTTTTT. Protein: CAWAPVGEKLFF. The J gene is TRBJ1-4, the V gene TRBV30; D is ambiguous. The CDR3 is made up of 12 amino acids. Germline V gene data show CDR1 as GTSNPN and CDR2 as SVGIG (reference sequence). With 5 bases removed from V and 8 bases from J, the gap between germline ends came to 12 bases.

In this sample, this clone turned up once. This rearrangement joins TRBV12-5 to TRBJ2-7; 9 bases are a match to TRBD1. The CDR3 runs to 14 residues. Germline CDR1 is LGHNT and CDR2 is FRNRAP. V was pared by 6 bases and J by 7 bases, with 10 bases of the junction left unmatched. The CDR3 DNA sequence: TGTGCTAGTGGCCAAGGGGACAGGGCGGGGGAGCAGTACTTC. It encodes CASGQGDRAGEQYF. Variable domain in full (rest from reference TRBV12-5 and TRBJ2-7): DARVTQTPRHKVTEMGQEVTMRCQPILGHNTVFWYRQTMMQGLELLAYFRNRAPLDDSGMPKDRFSAEMPDATLATLKIQPSEPRDSAVYFCASGQGDRAGEQYFGPGTRLTVT.

This clone appeared a few times. V usage is TRBV11-3 and J usage is TRBJ1-4; D unclear. The length of the CDR3 is 16 residues. V lost 4 bases and J lost 2, with 14 bases in between. Per germline, CDR1 SGHNT and CDR2 YENEEA. In DNA, the CDR3 is TGTGCCAGCAGCTCGGAGAGGGCAGAGACTAATGAAAAACTGTTTTTT. Its protein product is CASSSERAETNEKLFF.

V gene TRBV4-1 combines with J gene TRBJ1-4; the D gene is possibly TRBD1 (6 bases). The length of the CDR3 is 14 residues. The germline CDR1 and CDR2 sequences are MGHRA and YSYEKL. V was shortened by 1 base and J by 8 bases, with 11 bases between the two germline ends. CDR3 DNA: TGCGCCAGCAGCCAAGGGGCAGGGGCAGAAAAACTGTTTTTT. Its protein product is CASSQGAGAEKLFF.

This clone has a handful of counts. This chain uses TRBV19 with TRBJ1-1; 8 nucleotides match TRBD1. CDR1 is LNHDA and CDR2 is SQIVND in the germline V gene (reference sequence). The J segment lost 0 bases and the V segment lost 4 bases, leaving 4 bases of the junction unmatched. CDR3 length equals 15 residues. CDR3: CASSNGQGMNTEAFF. The CDR3 nucleotides read TGTGCCAGTAGTAATGGACAGGGAATGAACACTGAAGCTTTCTTT.

The chain has TRBV6-8 and TRBJ2-5; 7 nucleotides line up with TRBD1. CDR1 is MNHGY, CDR2 SAAAGT, per germline. Trimming cost V 4 bases and J 9 bases; bases outside gene matches: 5. CDR3 size: 12 residues. CDR3 sequence (DNA): TGTGCCAGCAGTTCGACCCAGGGGGCCCAGTACTTC. This encodes CASSSTQGAQYF.

In its sample, this clone ranks as medium-sized. The chain joins TRBV11-3 to TRBJ2-7; weak D call: TRBD1 (6 bases). V dropped 5 bases and J dropped 3 bases, with 14 bases sitting between them. CDR3 length: 14 residues. Germline V gene data show CDR1 as SGHNT and CDR2 as YENEEA. The CDR3 reads CASSPSGTIYEQYF. CDR3 in DNA: TGTGCCAGCAGCCCCTCCGGGACAATCTACGAGCAGTACTTC. Supplemented by reference TRBV11-3 and TRBJ2-7, the full variable domain reads EAGVVQSPRYKIIEKKQPVAFWCNPISGHNTLYWYLQNLGQGPELLIRYENEEAVDDSQLPKDRFSAERLKGVDSTLKIQPAELGDSAVYLCASSPSGTIYEQYFGPGTRLTVT.

V is TRBV6-8 and J is TRBJ2-1; a possible D gene is TRBD2 (5 bases). Per the germline V gene, CDR1 is MNHGY and CDR2 is SAAAGT. Trimming took 0 bases from V and 2 from J, leaving 11 bases between them. The CDR3 is 16 amino acids. The CDR3 sequence: CASSYSSGGAYNEQFF. CDR3 nucleotides: TGTGCCAGCAGTTACTCAAGCGGCGGAGCCTACAATGAGCAGTTCTTC.

The chain has TRBV11-3 and TRBJ2-2, with 9 bases identical to TRBD1. The CDR3 is 15 amino acids. Germline CDR1 reads SGHNT; CDR2 reads YENEEA. J lost 2 bases, V lost 5 bases, and 3 bases had no gene match. The CDR3 reads CASSRGQGNTGELFF. Here the CDR3 DNA reads TGTGCCAGCAGCCGGGGACAGGGAAACACCGGGGAGCTGTTTTTT.

Remarks on this clone: At one end, the junction sequence differs from germline, possibly due to a read error. V and J are TRBV10-3 and TRBJ2-1; perhaps TRBD2 as D (5 bases). The length of the CDR3 is 15 residues. Germline V gene sequence: CDR1 ENHRY, CDR2 SYGVKD. The CDR3 loop is CASSERQSSYNEQFF. The CDR3 DNA sequence: TGTGCCAGCAGTGAGCGGCAGAGCTCCTACAATGAGCAGTTCTTC.

This clone showed up just a few times. The chain employs TRBV19 and TRBJ1-5; 12 bases line up with TRBD1. With 5 bases clipped from V and 7 bases from J, the junction kept 6 bases outside the gene matches. CDR3 size: 15 residues. Germline V lookup: CDR1 LNHDA, CDR2 SQIVND (reference sequence). CDR3 coding DNA: TGTGCCAGTAGTGCCGGGACAGGGGGCGTGCAGCCCCAGCATTTT. It is translated as CASSAGTGGVQPQHF.

The V call is TRBV14, the J call TRBJ2-1, with 13 bases aligning to TRBD2. The CDR3 covers 16 residues. Germline V CDR1 and CDR2: SGHDN, FVKESK. With V trimmed by 1 base and J by 8 bases, 5 bases remained unmatched. Here the CDR3 reads CASSQGWTSGSDEQFF. In nucleotides, the CDR3 is TGTGCCAGCAGCCAAGGATGGACTAGCGGGAGCGATGAGCAGTTCTTC.

The chain combines TRBV1 with TRBJ1-2. TRBV1 is a known pseudogene. The CDR3 is 15 amino acids. The chain's CDR3 is CASSQPRGSGIGYTF. The CDR3 DNA sequence: TGCGCCAGCAGCCAACCCCGGGGCAGTGGGATTGGCTACACCTTC.

This chain uses TRBV1 with TRBJ1-1; the table's D call, TRBD1, was not checked against the DNA. TRBV1 is annotated as a pseudogene. The CDR3 loop spans 16 amino acids. The CDR3 nucleotides are TGCGCCAGCAGCCAAGGAAATGCCAGGCAGTACACTGAAGCTTTCTTT. This codes for CASSQGNARQYTEAFF.

V and J are TRBV18 and TRBJ2-5; 8 nucleotides align to TRBD2. Germline V gene lookup returns CDR1 KGHSH and CDR2 LQKENI. The CDR3 extends over 14 amino acids. The J segment lost 5 bases and the V segment lost 3 bases, leaving 5 bases of the junction unmatched. The CDR3 DNA reads TGTGCCAGCTCACCTCGGGAGGGCCTTGAGACCCAGTACTTC. Protein product: CASSPREGLETQYF.

The chain joins TRBV28 to TRBJ1-5; D unresolved. From germline, CDR1 is MDHEN and CDR2 SYDVKM. V was cut by 3 bases and J by 4 bases, with 13 bases left in between. The CDR3 contains 15 residues. The CDR3: CASSLPGTRNQPQHF. CDR3 nucleotides: TGTGCCAGCAGTTTGCCAGGAACGAGGAATCAGCCCCAGCATTTT.

The chain uses TRBV1 and TRBJ1-5; the D call in the table, TRBD1, was not verified against the DNA. TRBV1 is deemed a pseudogene. The CDR3 sequence is 15 residues long. CDR3 amino acids: CASSQDYRVPQPQHF. The CDR3 coding sequence is TGCGCCAGCAGCCAAGACTACAGGGTACCTCAGCCCCAGCATTTT.

The V gene is TRBV11-3, the J gene TRBJ1-1; D is possibly TRBD1 (6 bases). CDR1 SGHNT and CDR2 YENEEA come from the germline V gene. Trimming left V 5 bases short and J 4 bases short, with 17 bases between. This CDR3 is built from 15 residues. The CDR3 region is CASSIGTHKGTEAFF. DNA for the CDR3: TGTGCCAGCAGCATCGGGACACACAAGGGCACTGAAGCTTTCTTT.

The V call is TRBV1, the J call TRBJ2-1; the table's D call TRBD2 went unverified against the DNA. TRBV1 is described as a pseudogene. This CDR3 is built from 16 residues. As DNA, the CDR3 is TGCGCCAGCAGCCAACGATTGGGAGGGGGTTACCCTGAGCAGTTCTTC. Protein product: CASSQRLGGGYPEQFF.

This rearrangement joins TRBV19 to TRBJ2-1, with TRBD2 as a possible D gene (5 bases). CDR3 length: 11 amino acids. Germline V lookup: CDR1 LNHDA, CDR2 SQIVND (reference sequence). Trimming took off 5 bases at V and 12 bases at J, with 11 bases between the two ends. CDR3 in amino acids: CASSEGVGQFF. The CDR3 region has the DNA TGTGCCAGTAGTGAGGGCGTCGGGCAGTTCTTC.